One and the same sample provided the 30 T cell receptor beta chains below, sequenced in a study of blood T cell repertoires in COVID-19. Assay: immunoSEQ multiplex PCR; the TCRdb copy retains only in-frame clones and omits some. The sample has 360,000 or so clones, about 90% seen once. Source material: PBMCs or T cells enriched from blood (not recorded which). The receptors were gathered from a woman younger than 45 who had recovered from COVID-19.

The chain links TRBV20-1 to TRBJ2-7; D may be TRBD1 (6 bases). V shed 3 bases and J shed 9 bases, with 18 bases lying between them. The CDR3 contains 13 residues. Germline-derived CDR1 and CDR2 are DFQATT and SNEGSKA (reference sequence). CDR3 region: CSASGGDRRAQYF. The CDR3 DNA sequence: TGCAGTGCTAGTGGGGGCGACCGGCGAGCGCAGTACTTC.

This chain connects TRBV4-3 to TRBJ1-2, with 9 bases fitting TRBD1. From germline, CDR1 is LGHNA and CDR2 YSLEER. The CDR3 contains 15 residues. V was pared by 4 bases and J by 4 bases, with 7 bases of the junction left unmatched. The CDR3 DNA reads TGCGCCAGCAGCCCAGGACAGGGGTATTTCTATGGCTACACCTTC. Translated: CASSPGQGYFYGYTF.

This chain joins TRBV5-1 and TRBJ1-4; D is ambiguous. Germline V CDR1 and CDR2: SGHRS, YFSETQ. Between the trimmed V and J ends, which lost 3 bases and 6 bases, there was a span of 6 bases. This CDR3 is built from 12 residues. The CDR3 region is CASSSGYEKLFF. CDR3 nucleotides: TGCGCCAGCAGCTCCGGGTATGAAAAACTGTTTTTT.

The chain joins TRBV7-8 to TRBJ1-3; no firm D call. The CDR3 length is 17 residues. The germline CDR1 and CDR2 sequences are SGHVS and FQNEAQ. The ends were cut back, 1 base at V and 8 bases at J, with 21 bases in the middle. Written as DNA, the CDR3 is TGTGCCAGCAGCTTAGAGGCCAGGAAATCTTTTAAACACACCATATATTTT. This gives the protein CASSLEARKSFKHTIYF.

About this clone itself: The junction differs from germline at one of its ends, possibly a read error. The rearrangement links TRBV5-1 to TRBJ2-7; 8 bases line up with TRBD2. This CDR3 comprises 13 residues. CDR1 and CDR2 from the germline V gene are SGHRS and YFSETQ. CDR3 nucleotide sequence: TGCGCCAGCAGCTCTATCGGGGGGGACCGCCCGCACTTC. This translates into CASSSIGGDRPHF.

The chain uses TRBV7-8 and TRBJ1-4; D might be TRBD1 (6 bases). V gave up 8 bases and J gave up 5 bases, with 18 bases separating them. Germline CDR1 and CDR2: SGHVS and FQNEAQ. The CDR3 is 15 residues long. DNA for the CDR3: TGTGCCAGCCAGGGAGTGGGACATTTAAATGAAAAACTGTTTTTT. This encodes CASQGVGHLNEKLFF.

V is TRBV25-1 and J is TRBJ1-4, with D unresolved. CDR3 length: 11 residues. Germline lookup yields CDR1 MGHDK and CDR2 SYGVNS. Trimming removed 1 base from V and 11 bases from J, with 5 bases in between. Here the CDR3 DNA reads TGTGCCAGCAGTGAATTTGAGAAACTGTTTTTT. This encodes CASSEFEKLFF.

This sequence joins TRBV30 and TRBJ1-1; D is perhaps TRBD1 (5 bases). Trimming took 4 bases from V and 1 from J, leaving 16 bases between them. Germline V CDR1 and CDR2: GTSNPN, SVGIG (reference sequence). CDR3 size: 15 residues. The CDR3 DNA follows: TGTGCCTGGATCAAAGGCGGGGGGAGGAACACTGAAGCTTTCTTT. Amino acid sequence: CAWIKGGGRNTEAFF.

This sequence joins TRBV2 and TRBJ1-6; 7 bases fit TRBD1. The CDR3 runs to 12 residues. Trimming removed 10 bases from V and 14 bases from J; junction bases left unmatched: 11. Germline CDR1 and CDR2: SNHLY and FYNNEI. This chain's CDR3 is CAIRTGVSALHF. The CDR3, as DNA: TGTGCCATCCGGACAGGCGTCTCTGCCCTCCACTTT.

The V call is TRBV9, the J call TRBJ2-2; D possibly corresponds to TRBD2 (6 bases). The CDR3 length is 14 residues. Germline-derived CDR1 and CDR2 are SGDLS and YYNGEE. Between the trimmed V and J ends, which lost 0 bases and 4 bases, there was a span of 7 bases. This chain's CDR3 is CASSVDSGTGELFF. The CDR3 DNA reads as TGTGCCAGCAGCGTAGATAGCGGCACCGGGGAGCTGTTTTTT. Based on the CDR3 plus reference TRBV9 and TRBJ2-2, the full variable domain is DSGVTQTPKHLITATGQRVTLRCSPRSGDLSVYWYQQSLDQGLQFLIQYYNGEERAKGNILERFSAQQFPDLHSELNLSSLELGDSALYFCASSVDSGTGELFFGEGSRLTVL.

The V and J genes are TRBV14 and TRBJ2-2; possible D gene TRBD1, 6 bases. The germline V and J ends were trimmed by 3 bases and 4 bases, with 9 bases remaining between them. There are 14 residues in the CDR3. Germline assignment: CDR1 SGHDN and CDR2 FVKESK. As DNA, the CDR3 is TGTGCCAGCAGCCAGGCAGGGGTCACCGGGGAGCTGTTTTTT. Translation: CASSQAGVTGELFF. Drawing the rest from reference TRBV14 and TRBJ2-2, the complete variable domain is EAGVTQFPSHSVIEKGQTVTLRCDPISGHDNLYWYRRVMGKEIKFLLHFVKESKQDESGMPNNRFLAERTGGTYSTLKVQPAELEDSGVYFCASSQAGVTGELFFGEGSRLTVL.

This chain uses TRBV5-1 with TRBJ2-7; TRBD1 matches 7 bases. Germline V gives CDR1 SGHRS, CDR2 YFSETQ. The CDR3 totals 15 residues. The J segment lost 3 bases and the V segment lost 3 bases, leaving 9 bases of the junction unmatched. The CDR3 DNA sequence: TGCGCCAGCAGCTCGACCGGGGACAGCTTCTACGAGCAGTACTTC. Amino acid sequence: CASSSTGDSFYEQYF. Full variable domain (outside the CDR3, taken from reference TRBV5-1 and TRBJ2-7): KAGVTQTPRYLIKTRGQQVTLSCSPISGHRSVSWYQQTPGQGLQFLFEYFSETQRNKGNFPGRFSGRQFSNSRSEMNVSTLELGDSALYLCASSSTGDSFYEQYFGPGTRLTVT.

The chain combines TRBV10-3 with TRBJ2-5; TRBD2 agrees at 11 bases. Germline trimming cut 5 bases from V and 3 bases from J; bases unmatched to any gene: 8. Germline V gene lookup returns CDR1 ENHRY and CDR2 SYGVKD. The CDR3 runs to 16 residues. CDR3 residues: CAISSARLAGKETQYF. The CDR3 DNA reads as TGTGCCATCAGTAGCGCTCGACTAGCGGGGAAAGAGACCCAGTACTTC.

The V and J genes are TRBV3-1 (or the pseudogene TRBV3-2) and TRBJ2-7; the match to TRBD1 covers 8 bases. Germline loops: CDR1 LGHDT, CDR2 YNNKEL (reference sequence). With V trimmed by 6 bases and J by 2 bases, 6 bases remained unmatched. The CDR3 totals 14 residues. The CDR3 protein is CASRPGQGTYEQYF. The CDR3 bases are TGTGCCAGCAGACCCGGACAGGGAACCTACGAGCAGTACTTC.

V and J are TRBV30 and TRBJ2-3; possible D gene TRBD2, 6 bases. This CDR3 is built from 14 residues. In germline, CDR1 is GTSNPN, CDR2 SVGIG (reference sequence). V lost 5 bases and J lost 2, with 14 bases in between. This chain's CDR3 is CAWALGLTTDTQYF. CDR3 nucleotide sequence: TGTGCCTGGGCGCTGGGACTTACCACAGATACGCAGTATTTT.

The CDR3 DNA follows: TGTGCCAGCAGCCACCAAGACGGAGCCTACGAGCAGTACTTC. It specifies CASSHQDGAYEQYF. The V and J genes are TRBV6-5 and TRBJ2-7, with unresolved D. CDR1 MNHEY and CDR2 SVGAGI come from the germline V gene. V lost 6 bases, J lost 2 bases, and 14 bases lay in between. The CDR3 is made up of 14 amino acids.

The chain couples TRBV28 to TRBJ1-2; 8 bases line up with TRBD1. This CDR3 region has 15 residues. Unmatched junction bases numbered 7, after V lost 0 bases and J lost 7 bases. Looked up from germline, CDR1 is MDHEN and CDR2 is SYDVKM. The CDR3 reads CASSLWGGQVRGYTF. CDR3 bases: TGTGCCAGCAGTTTATGGGGGGGACAGGTCCGTGGCTACACCTTC.

The chain employs TRBV28 and TRBJ2-7; 9 bases align to TRBD1. Germline V gene sequence: CDR1 MDHEN, CDR2 SYDVKM. CDR3 size: 14 residues. Trimming cost V 4 bases and J 2 bases; bases outside gene matches: 3. DNA for the CDR3: TGTGCCAGCAGTTCACGGGACAGGGCCTACGAGCAGTACTTC. Translation gives CASSSRDRAYEQYF.

V usage is TRBV9 and J usage is TRBJ1-2, with no clear D. V gave up 3 bases and J gave up 4 bases, with 7 bases separating them. The CDR3 loop spans 12 amino acids. CDR1 and CDR2 from the germline V gene are SGDLS and YYNGEE. In nucleotides, the CDR3 is TGTGCCAGCAGCGAGACAACCTATGGCTACACCTTC. It is translated as CASSETTYGYTF.

The V gene is TRBV27, the J gene TRBJ2-5; D is perhaps TRBD1 (7 bases). V was shortened by 4 bases and J by 5 bases, with 20 bases between the two germline ends. This CDR3 is built from 16 residues. Germline V CDR1 and CDR2: MNHEY, SMNVEV (reference sequence). The CDR3 nucleotides read TGTGCCAGCAGTTCAGGGGGGTCCTCCAGGGGGGAGACCCAGTACTTC. This encodes CASSSGGSSRGETQYF.

The J gene is TRBJ1-1, the V gene TRBV6-6; no clear D. The length of the CDR3 is 15 residues. With 2 bases removed from V and 1 base from J, the gap between germline ends came to 11 bases. Per germline, CDR1 MNHNY and CDR2 SVGAGI (reference sequence). The CDR3 region is CASSYARARNTEAFF. Here the CDR3 DNA reads TGTGCCAGCAGTTACGCGCGGGCCCGGAACACTGAAGCTTTCTTT.

The V and J genes are TRBV11-3 and TRBJ2-2; D is perhaps TRBD2 (6 bases). Germline CDR1 and CDR2: SGHNT and YENEEA. Between the trimmed V and J ends, which lost 6 bases and 5 bases, there was a span of 7 bases. The length of the CDR3 is 12 residues. CDR3 residues: CASSRETGELFF. DNA for the CDR3: TGTGCCAGCAGTCGGGAGACCGGGGAGCTGTTTTTT.

The chain joins TRBV19 to TRBJ2-2; 11 bases match TRBD2. V shed 5 bases, J shed 4 bases, and the junction held 6 bases outside the gene matches. The CDR3 totals 16 residues. The germline V gene has CDR1 LNHDA and CDR2 SQIVND (reference sequence). The CDR3 bases are TGTGCCAGTAGTCCCTCTAGCGGGAGGACCACCGGGGAGCTGTTTTTT. This codes for CASSPSSGRTTGELFF.

The chain is built from TRBV11-3 and TRBJ2-1; the match to TRBD1 covers 11 bases. Germline V gives CDR1 SGHNT, CDR2 YENEEA. The V and J ends lost 2 bases and 8 bases, in that order; junction bases with no gene match: 11. This CDR3 is 17 amino acids long. The CDR3 nucleotides are TGTGCCAGCAGCTTATACGGAGGGACAGGGGGGGCTGATGAGCAGTTCTTC. This sequence encodes CASSLYGGTGGADEQFF.

The J gene is TRBJ2-1, the V gene TRBV4-1; TRBD2 agrees at 12 bases. The CDR3 is 17 residues long. The J segment lost 7 bases and the V segment lost 3 bases, leaving 10 bases of the junction unmatched. Germline-derived CDR1 and CDR2 are MGHRA and YSYEKL. CDR3 amino acids: CASSHPLAGGPENEQFF. The CDR3 DNA reads as TGCGCCAGCAGCCACCCCCTAGCGGGAGGGCCGGAGAATGAGCAGTTCTTC.

The V gene is TRBV2, the J gene TRBJ2-4, with 8 bases lining up with TRBD2. Germline CDR1 reads SNHLY; CDR2 reads FYNNEI. The V and J ends lost 7 bases and 5 bases, in that order; junction bases with no gene match: 16. The CDR3 is 17 amino acids. The CDR3 loop reads CASNERGWILGENIQYF. The CDR3 DNA sequence: TGTGCCAGCAATGAGCGGGGGTGGATTTTAGGCGAAAACATTCAGTACTTC.

The rearrangement joins TRBV2 to TRBJ1-6, with D possibly matching TRBD1 (5 bases). The CDR3 contains 14 residues. With 8 bases removed from V and 1 base from J, the gap between germline ends came to 9 bases. Germline CDR1 SNHLY, CDR2 FYNNEI. The CDR3 reads CASFGGSYNSPLHF. CDR3 sequence (DNA): TGTGCCAGCTTCGGGGGGTCCTATAATTCACCCCTCCACTTT. The full variable domain, rest sourced from reference TRBV2 and TRBJ1-6, is EPEVTQTPSHQVTQMGQEVILRCVPISNHLYFYWYRQILGQKVEFLVSFYNNEISEKSEIFDDQFSVERPDGSNFTLKIRSTKLEDSAMYFCASFGGSYNSPLHFGNGTRLTVT.

V usage is TRBV7-9 and J usage is TRBJ2-7, with D possibly TRBD2 on 5 matching bases. Per the germline V gene, CDR1 is SEHNR and CDR2 is FQNEAQ (reference sequence). The CDR3 spans 15 residues. V was cut by 3 bases and J by 2 bases, with 14 bases left in between. The CDR3 sequence: CASSFTDYTTYEQYF. In DNA, the CDR3 is TGTGCCAGCAGCTTCACAGACTACACAACCTACGAGCAGTACTTC.

The chain recombines TRBV7-3 with TRBJ2-3; weak D call: TRBD2 (5 bases). Germline V gene lookup returns CDR1 SGHTA and CDR2 FQGTGA. The CDR3 loop spans 15 amino acids. V shed 3 bases and J shed 4 bases, with 14 bases lying between them. CDR3 in DNA: TGTGCCAGCAGCTTCAGTGCGGGTTGGGCAGATACGCAGTATTTT. It yields the protein CASSFSAGWADTQYF.

The V gene is TRBV4-1, the J gene TRBJ2-2; perhaps TRBD2 as D (6 bases). The germline V gene has CDR1 MGHRA and CDR2 YSYEKL. Between the trimmed V and J ends, which lost 4 bases and 1 base, there was a span of 10 bases. The CDR3 runs 15 residues. The CDR3 here is CASSPGLMNTGELFF. The CDR3 DNA reads TGCGCCAGCAGCCCGGGACTGATGAACACCGGGGAGCTGTTTTTT.